Listed below are T cell receptor beta chains from one sample, sequenced in a study of immune evolution from preneoplasia to lung adenocarcinoma. Here immunoSEQ multiplex PCR was the method, and the copy in TCRdb shows in-frame clones only, minus some. Altogether roughly 7,000 clones are present, 84% being singletons, with the ten largest covering approximately 2.8%. The source material was FFPE lung adenocarcinoma in situ tissue. These receptors were obtained from a donor aged 70 or over with lung adenocarcinoma. CDR3s include the opening cysteine and the closing phenylalanine or tryptophan. D genes are given only for firm matches. Size tells how often a clone was seen (once, few, many) or the class of an expanded clone, and some rows leave it out.

j_call | v_call | clone_size | d_call | cdr3_aa | cdr3_nt
TRBJ1-5 | TRBV6-6 | . | . | CASSSPDDNQPQHF | TGTGCCAGCAGTTCCCCTGATGATAATCAGCCCCAGCATTTT
TRBJ1-4 | TRBV11-2 | . | . | CASSLVDSEKLFF | TGTGCCAGCAGCTTAGTCGACAGTGAAAAACTGTTTTTT
TRBJ1-1 | TRBV4-2 | . | TRBD1 | CASSPGSNDRDRSTEAFF | TGTGCCAGCAGCCCAGGATCGAACGACAGGGATCGGTCCACTGAAGCTTTCTTT
TRBJ2-7 | TRBV6-5 | . | TRBD1 | CASSYRDSHEQYF | TGTGCCAGCAGTTACAGGGACAGCCACGAGCAGTACTTC
TRBJ2-1 | TRBV4-1 | . | . | CASSQNTGRQFF | TGCGCCAGCAGCCAAAACACTGGCCGTCAGTTCTTC
TRBJ1-3 | TRBV7-2 | . | . | CASSLAVGGATGNTIYF | TGTGCCAGCAGCTTAGCGGTCGGGGGGGCTACTGGAAACACCATATATTTT
TRBJ2-2 | TRBV2 | once | . | CASVSTTHTGELFF | TGTGCCAGCGTTTCGACTACACACACCGGGGAGCTGTTTTTT
TRBJ2-7 | TRBV11-2 | . | TRBD1 | CASSLVGGTGPHSGEQYF | TGTGCCAGCAGCTTAGTGGGGGGGACAGGGCCCCATTCGGGCGAGCAGTACTTC
TRBJ1-5 | TRBV28 | . | . | CASSRGQGQYSNQPQHF | TGTGCCAGCAGTAGAGGGCAGGGGCAATATAGCAATCAGCCCCAGCATTTT
TRBJ2-7 | TRBV29-1 | . | . | CSVDFLGGDEQYF | TGCAGCGTTGATTTTCTGGGCGGCGACGAGCAGTACTTC
TRBJ2-3 | TRBV30 | . | TRBD2 | CAWNRLAGPTDTQYF | TGTGCCTGGAACCGACTAGCGGGACCCACAGATACGCAGTATTTT
TRBJ2-7 | TRBV2 | . | TRBD2 | CASSGSVASGSYEQYF | TGTGCCAGCAGTGGAAGCGTGGCTAGCGGGAGCTACGAGCAGTACTTC
TRBJ2-7 | TRBV30 | once | TRBD1 | CAWSAGQGRDEQYF | TGTGCCTGGAGCGCGGGACAGGGTCGGGACGAGCAGTACTTC
TRBJ2-1 | TRBV9 | . | TRBD2 | CASPREQSEQFF | TGTGCCAGTCCGCGGGAGCAAAGTGAGCAGTTCTTC
TRBJ2-7 | TRBV19 | few | TRBD1 | CASNPGQGYEQYF | TGTGCCAGTAATCCGGGACAGGGCTACGAGCAGTACTTC
TRBJ2-1 | TRBV21-1 | once | . | CASSPQGYNEQFF | TGTGCCAGCAGCCCACAGGGATACAATGAGCAGTTCTTC
TRBJ2-2 | TRBV4-1 | few | TRBD2 | CASGRNTGELFF | TGCGCTAGCGGGAGGAACACCGGGGAGCTGTTTTTT
TRBJ2-5 | TRBV5-1 | . | TRBD2 | CASSGAGTSGETQYF | TGCGCCAGCAGCGGGGCCGGGACTAGCGGGGAGACCCAGTACTTC
TRBJ2-7 | TRBV2 | . | TRBD2 | CASMREQGEQYF | TGTGCCTCCATGCGGGAGCAGGGCGAGCAGTACTTC
TRBJ2-7 | TRBV2 | . | TRBD1 | CASIKDRGVAEQYF | TGTGCCAGCATTAAAGACAGGGGGGTAGCCGAGCAGTACTTC
TRBJ2-3 | TRBV5-1 | few | TRBD2 | CASKLAGGVGTQYF | TGCGCCAGCAAACTAGCGGGAGGCGTGGGTACGCAGTATTTT
TRBJ1-2 | TRBV6-5 | . | TRBD1 | CASSLTGAYGYTF | TGTGCCAGCAGTTTGACAGGGGCTTATGGCTACACCTTC
TRBJ2-1 | TRBV5-4 | . | . | CASSLMTDEQFF | TGTGCCAGCAGCTTGATGACGGATGAGCAGTTCTTC
TRBJ2-4 | TRBV29-1 | once | . | CSVEDAGNIQYF | TGCAGCGTTGAAGATGCAGGAAACATTCAGTACTTC
TRBJ1-2 | TRBV5-6 | few | . | CASSLGVAYGYTF | TGTGCCAGCAGCTTGGGAGTCGCCTATGGCTACACCTTC
TRBJ2-3 | TRBV20-1 | . | . | CSARGTDTQYF | TGCAGTGCTAGAGGTACAGATACGCAGTATTTT
TRBJ1-5 | TRBV19 | medium-sized | . | CASSAGVRQPQHF | TGTGCCAGTAGTGCGGGGGTGCGGCAGCCCCAGCATTTT
TRBJ2-1 | TRBV9 | . | TRBD2 | CASSVGAGGYNEQFF | TGTGCCAGCAGCGTAGGAGCGGGAGGGTACAATGAGCAGTTCTTC
TRBJ2-2 | TRBV2 | . | . | CASSEPGFGELFF | TGTGCCAGCAGTGAACCAGGGTTCGGGGAGCTGTTTTTT
TRBJ2-7 | TRBV27 | . | TRBD2 | CASKAGVVHEQYF | TGTGCCAGCAAAGCGGGAGTTGTACACGAGCAGTACTTC
TRBJ2-6 | TRBV6-4 | . | . | CASSKSTRQSRANVLTF | TGTGCCAGCAGTAAGTCCACACGACAAAGTCGGGCCAACGTCCTGACTTTC
TRBJ2-7 | TRBV29-1 | once | TRBD2 | CSIGTSPYEQYF | TGCAGCATAGGGACTAGCCCCTACGAGCAGTACTTC
TRBJ1-1 | TRBV2 | . | . | CASSRWGAGGNTEAFF | TGTGCCAGCAGCCGCTGGGGAGCCGGGGGGAACACTGAAGCTTTCTTT
TRBJ2-3 | TRBV4-2 | . | TRBD2 | CASSQALAGATDTQYF | TGTGCCAGCAGCCAAGCTCTAGCGGGGGCTACAGATACGCAGTATTTT
TRBJ1-4 | TRBV29-1 | . | TRBD1 | CSVRQGTNEKLFF | TGCAGCGTCCGACAGGGGACTAATGAAAAACTGTTTTTT
TRBJ1-5 | TRBV23-1 | . | . | CASSHRFRDNQPQHF | TGCGCCAGCAGTCACCGATTTAGGGATAATCAGCCCCAGCATTTT
TRBJ2-2 | TRBV15 | . | . | CATSRDRGNTGELFF | TGTGCCACCAGCAGAGATAGGGGCAACACCGGGGAGCTGTTTTTT
TRBJ1-6 | TRBV30 | once | . | CAWTAWDSPLHF | TGTGCCTGGACTGCGTGGGATTCACCCCTCCACTTT
TRBJ2-1 | TRBV30 | . | TRBD2 | CAWRRPRSGRGRNEQFF | TGTGCCTGGAGAAGACCACGGAGCGGGAGGGGGAGGAATGAGCAGTTCTTC
TRBJ2-1 | TRBV10-2 | . | TRBD2 | CASSDPPSGYNEQFF | TGCGCCAGCAGTGACCCCCCTAGCGGCTACAATGAGCAGTTCTTC
TRBJ2-7 | TRBV4-2 | . | . | CASSQEAGYEQYF | TGTGCCAGCAGCCAAGAGGCCGGCTACGAGCAGTACTTC
TRBJ1-3 | TRBV27 | . | . | CASSFYLVLRDTIYF | TGTGCCAGCAGTTTCTACCTCGTCCTCCGCGACACCATATATTTT
TRBJ2-3 | TRBV9 | . | . | CASSVGVADTQYF | TGTGCCAGCAGCGTTGGGGTGGCAGATACGCAGTATTTT
TRBJ2-1 | TRBV27 | . | . | CASSLNQYNEQFF | TGTGCCAGCAGTTTAAATCAGTACAATGAGCAGTTCTTC
TRBJ2-1 | TRBV14 | . | . | CASSQNFKGGYNEQFF | TGTGCCAGCAGCCAAAACTTCAAGGGTGGGTACAATGAGCAGTTCTTC
TRBJ1-5 | TRBV6-6 | . | . | CASSYGGNQPQHF | TGTGCCAGCAGTTACGGGGGGAATCAGCCCCAGCATTTT
TRBJ2-1 | TRBV5-6 | . | TRBD2 | CASSLLLAGPNEQFF | TGTGCCAGCAGCTTGCTTCTAGCGGGGCCCAATGAGCAGTTCTTC
TRBJ2-7 | TRBV11-2 | large | . | CASSADYEQYF | TGTGCCAGCAGCGCGGACTACGAGCAGTACTTC
TRBJ2-3 | TRBV7-2 | . | TRBD2 | CASSLISGRTDTQYF | TGTGCCAGCAGCTTAATTAGCGGGAGAACAGATACGCAGTATTTT
TRBJ2-2 | TRBV10-1 | . | . | CASSDTSTGELFF | TGCGCCAGCAGTGACACAAGTACCGGGGAGCTGTTTTTT
TRBJ2-7 | TRBV2 | . | . | CASRRTEQYF | TGTGCCAGCAGACGAACCGAGCAGTACTTC
TRBJ2-2 | TRBV2 | . | . | CASTLYGNGGGELFF | TGTGCCAGCACCTTGTATGGCAACGGGGGCGGGGAGCTGTTTTTT
TRBJ1-2 | TRBV4-1 | . | . | CASSQRHQTETNYGYTF | TGCGCCAGCAGCCAGAGACATCAGACGGAGACTAACTATGGCTACACCTTC
TRBJ1-1 | TRBV27 | . | . | CASSSLGQMNTEAFF | TGTGCCAGCAGTTCCCTCGGACAGATGAACACTGAAGCTTTCTTT